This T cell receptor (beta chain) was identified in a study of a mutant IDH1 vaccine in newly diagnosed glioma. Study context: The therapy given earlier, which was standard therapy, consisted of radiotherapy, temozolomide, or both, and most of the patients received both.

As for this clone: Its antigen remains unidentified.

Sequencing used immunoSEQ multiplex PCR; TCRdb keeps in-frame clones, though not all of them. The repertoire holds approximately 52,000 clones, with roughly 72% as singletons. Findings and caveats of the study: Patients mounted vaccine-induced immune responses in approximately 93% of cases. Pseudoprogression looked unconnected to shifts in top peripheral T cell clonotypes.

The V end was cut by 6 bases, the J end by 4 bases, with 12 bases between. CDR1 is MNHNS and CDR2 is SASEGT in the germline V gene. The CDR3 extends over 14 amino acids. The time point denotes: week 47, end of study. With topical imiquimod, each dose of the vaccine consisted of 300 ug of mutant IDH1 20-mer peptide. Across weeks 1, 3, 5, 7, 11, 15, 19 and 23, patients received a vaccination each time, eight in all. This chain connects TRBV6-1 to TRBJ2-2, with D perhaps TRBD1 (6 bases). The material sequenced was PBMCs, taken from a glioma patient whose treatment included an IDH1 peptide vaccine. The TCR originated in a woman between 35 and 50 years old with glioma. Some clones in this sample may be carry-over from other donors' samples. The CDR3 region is CASSHRVSTGELFF. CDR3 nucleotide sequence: TGTGCCAGCAGCCACAGGGTTAGCACCGGGGAGCTGTTTTTT.